The TCR beta chain under discussion was sequenced for a study of response to subunit inactivated influenza vaccine. This CDR3 has 13 amino acids. CDR1 and CDR2 (germline): MNHEY, SVGAGI. V was trimmed by 0 bases and J by 7 bases, leaving 7 bases between them. In this sample, this clonotype turned up many times. TCRdb independently ran MiXCR on the RT-PCR reads; one entry per CDR3 protein. The sample includes under 850,000 distinct CDR3 sequences, less than 20% of them seen just once. V and J are TRBV6-5 and TRBJ2-1; no reliable D call. This receptor was obtained from a man over 45 who received an inactivated influenza vaccine. The sample in question was PBMCs from blood, obtained less than 6 days after vaccination. CDR3 loop: CASSYSVGNEQFF. CDR3 coding DNA: TGTGCCAGCAGTTACTCGGTCGGGAATGAGCAGTTCTTC.